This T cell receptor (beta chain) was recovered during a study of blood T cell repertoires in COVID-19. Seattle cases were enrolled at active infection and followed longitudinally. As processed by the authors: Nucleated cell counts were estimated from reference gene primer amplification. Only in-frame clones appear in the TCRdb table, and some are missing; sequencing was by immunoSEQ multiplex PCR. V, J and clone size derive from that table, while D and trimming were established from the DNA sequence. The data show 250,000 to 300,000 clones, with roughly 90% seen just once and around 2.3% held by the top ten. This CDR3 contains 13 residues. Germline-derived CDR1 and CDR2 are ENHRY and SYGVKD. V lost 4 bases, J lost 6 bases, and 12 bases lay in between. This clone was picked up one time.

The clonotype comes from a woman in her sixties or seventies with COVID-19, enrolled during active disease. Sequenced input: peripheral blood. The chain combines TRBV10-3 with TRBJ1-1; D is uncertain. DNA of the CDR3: TGTGCCATCAGTGTATTCAGGATCTCTGAAGCTTTCTTT. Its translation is CAISVFRISEAFF.